This TCR beta chain was identified in a study of blood T cell repertoires in COVID-19. Study overall: PBMCs, B-cell-depleted T cells, or T cells provided the cDNA or gDNA that made up the material.

Sequencing used immunoSEQ multiplex PCR; TCRdb keeps in-frame clones, though not all of them. This sample has approximately 380,000 clones, with about 88% found just once. The sample holds one count of this clone. Trimming shortened V by 8 bases and J by 11 bases, and 18 bases separated the two germline ends. Germline values: CDR1 MRHNA, CDR2 SNTAGT. The CDR3 runs to 12 residues. Allocation to cohorts depended on clinical history reported by the participants. The sample consisted of PBMCs or T cells enriched from blood (not recorded which). J is TRBJ1-1 and V is TRBV6-4; D gene unclear. The clonotype was recovered from a woman in her late teens or twenties who had recovered from COVID-19. For the CDR3, the DNA is TGTGCCAGCCAAGCCCTGTCCTCGGGGGCTTTCTTT. It encodes CASQALSSGAFF.